These 8 T cell receptor beta chains share one sample of origin, sequenced in a study of shared clonotypes between healthy human individuals. The data were produced by immunoSEQ multiplex PCR, yet TCRdb's version contains in-frame clones alone and is incomplete. The table records about 2.4 million clones, 80% to 95% of them present only once. The sequenced sample consisted of naive CD4+ T cells from PBMCs. Subset described: CD45RA+ positively selected. All receptors come from a man aged 18 to 29 in good health. Some clones in this sample may be carry-over from other donors' samples.

The genes are TRBV7-2 and TRBJ2-4, with 8 bases aligning to TRBD1. Germline trimming cut 6 bases from V and 3 bases from J; bases unmatched to any gene: 10. Looked up from germline, CDR1 is SGHTA and CDR2 is FQGNSA. The CDR3 is 16 residues long. CDR3 region: CASRPGTGGIKNIQYF. The CDR3 DNA is TGTGCCAGCAGACCCGGGACAGGCGGCATCAAAAACATTCAGTACTTC.

This chain connects TRBV11-2 to TRBJ1-6; D is perhaps TRBD1 (5 bases). The CDR3 is 11 amino acids. V lost 10 bases, J lost 5 bases, and 6 bases lay in between. Germline lookup yields CDR1 SGHAT and CDR2 FQNNGV. This CDR3 is CATGNNSPLHF. CDR3 DNA sequence: TGTGCCACAGGGAATAATTCACCCCTCCACTTT.

With respect to this clone: The sample contains more than one DNA sequence encoding this CDR3. The rearrangement links TRBV9 to TRBJ2-3; 8 bases map to TRBD1. The trim removed 4 bases at V and 6 bases at J, leaving 7 bases unmatched. Germline V lookup: CDR1 SGDLS, CDR2 YYNGEE. The CDR3 consists of 14 residues. The DNA of the CDR3 is TGTGCCAGCAGCCCAGGACAGGGAGACGATACGCAGTATTTT. It encodes CASSPGQGDDTQYF.

The rearrangement joins TRBV12-5 to TRBJ2-1; 10 positions agree with TRBD1. There are 17 residues in the CDR3. Germline V gives CDR1 LGHNT, CDR2 FRNRAP. With V trimmed by 6 bases and J by 1 base, 9 bases remained unmatched. The CDR3 nucleotides read TGTGCTAGTGGAAATGTGTGGACAGGGGGGTCCTACAATGAGCAGTTCTTC. This encodes CASGNVWTGGSYNEQFF.

The chain uses TRBV11-2 and TRBJ1-1, with 8 positions matching TRBD1. With 3 bases clipped from V and 6 bases from J, the junction kept 3 bases outside the gene matches. The CDR3 totals 13 residues. From germline, CDR1 is SGHAT and CDR2 FQNNGV. The CDR3 DNA reads as TGTGCCAGCAGCTTGACAGGGGTGTCTGAAGCTTTCTTT. It yields the protein CASSLTGVSEAFF.

V and J are TRBV6-4 and TRBJ2-1; 10 bases are shared with TRBD2. The CDR3 runs 16 residues. Losses at the gene ends were 0 bases for V and 6 bases for J; bases not matched to a gene: 5. Germline-derived CDR1 and CDR2 are MRHNA and SNTAGT. CDR3 protein: CASSDSASGSGNEQFF. CDR3 DNA: TGTGCCAGCAGTGACTCGGCTAGCGGGAGTGGCAATGAGCAGTTCTTC.

The chain combines TRBV28 with TRBJ2-5; D unclear. This CDR3 has 15 residues. Germline V gene data show CDR1 as MDHEN and CDR2 as SYDVKM. Trimming removed 10 bases at V and 5 bases at J, with 23 bases between. The CDR3 sequence: CATFPWGRSGETQYF. The CDR3 bases are TGTGCCACCTTTCCTTGGGGAAGGTCCGGGGAGACCCAGTACTTC.

V and J are TRBV9 and TRBJ1-1; possible D gene TRBD1, 5 bases. Germline V lookup: CDR1 SGDLS, CDR2 YYNGEE. The CDR3 is made up of 12 amino acids. Trimming removed 4 bases from V and 11 bases from J, with 15 bases in between. CDR3 nucleotide sequence: TGTGCCAGCAGCAGAACGGGACTGTGGGCTTTCTTT. Protein: CASSRTGLWAFF. Full variable domain (rest looked up from reference TRBV9 and TRBJ1-1): DSGVTQTPKHLITATGQRVTLRCSPRSGDLSVYWYQQSLDQGLQFLIQYYNGEERAKGNILERFSAQQFPDLHSELNLSSLELGDSALYFCASSRTGLWAFFGQGTRLTVV.